This entry is about one T cell receptor beta chain. Its target is not known. Measured with immunoSEQ multiplex PCR; TCRdb has only the in-frame clones, and not every one. The data show under 20,000 clones, with 74% seen just once and roughly 32% held by the top ten. The data originate from a study of OX40 agonist ivuxolimab in advanced cancers. Looking at the study overall: A history of anti-PD-1, anti-PD-L1 or anti-CTLA-4 therapy was acceptable, and 40% had some. Notes on the study in general: The study found among the lowest clonal expansion in partial responders at 0.1-3.0 mg/kg. Blood T cells, both CD4+ and CD8+, expanded clonally by week 6 at 0.1 to 3.0 mg/kg. Expanded clones were, on average, more numerous in CD8+ T cells than in CD4+.

The CDR3 has 12 residues. The V gene's germline CDR1 is WNHNN and CDR2 SYGVQD (reference sequence). V lost 6 bases and J 4 bases, leaving 10 bases between the germline ends. This receptor was identified in an adult with an advanced solid tumor such as melanoma, head and neck, liver or kidney cancer. The material sequenced was CD4+ or CD8+ T cells sorted from blood, taken in a trial of the OX40 agonist ivuxolimab. The chain combines TRBV10-1 with TRBJ2-7; D not resolved. CDR3 nucleotides: TGCGCCAGCAGCGCGAACGGGTACGAGCAGTACTTC. Translating it yields CASSANGYEQYF.